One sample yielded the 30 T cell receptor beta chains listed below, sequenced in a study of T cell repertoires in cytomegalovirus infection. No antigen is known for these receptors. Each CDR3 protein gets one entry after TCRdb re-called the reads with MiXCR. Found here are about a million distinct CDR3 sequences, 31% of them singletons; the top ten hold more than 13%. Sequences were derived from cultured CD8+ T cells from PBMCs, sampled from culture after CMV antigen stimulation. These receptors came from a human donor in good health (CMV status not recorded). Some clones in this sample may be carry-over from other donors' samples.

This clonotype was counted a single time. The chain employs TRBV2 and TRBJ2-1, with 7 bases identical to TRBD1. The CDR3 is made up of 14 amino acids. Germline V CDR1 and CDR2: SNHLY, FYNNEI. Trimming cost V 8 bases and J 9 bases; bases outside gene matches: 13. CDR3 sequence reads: CASFPGTAAIEQFF. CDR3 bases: TGTGCCAGCTTTCCCGGGACAGCAGCAATTGAGCAGTTCTTC.

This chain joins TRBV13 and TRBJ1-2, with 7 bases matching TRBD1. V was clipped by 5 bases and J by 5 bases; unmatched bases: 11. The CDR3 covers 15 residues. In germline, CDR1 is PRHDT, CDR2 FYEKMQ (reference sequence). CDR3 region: CASSPSRTGRYGYTF. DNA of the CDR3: TGTGCCAGCAGCCCCAGTCGGACAGGCCGGTATGGCTACACCTTC. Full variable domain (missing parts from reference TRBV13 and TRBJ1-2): AAGVIQSPRHLIKEKRETATLKCYPIPRHDTVYWYQQGPGQDPQFLISFYEKMQSDKGSIPDRFSAQQFSDYHSELNMSSLELGDSALYFCASSPSRTGRYGYTFGSGTRLTVV.

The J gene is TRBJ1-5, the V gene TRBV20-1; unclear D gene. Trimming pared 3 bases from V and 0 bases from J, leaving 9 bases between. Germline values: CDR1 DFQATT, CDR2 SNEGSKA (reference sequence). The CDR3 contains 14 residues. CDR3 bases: TGCAGTGCTAGTAGATTAGATAGCAATCAGCCCCAGCATTTT. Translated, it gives CSASRLDSNQPQHF.

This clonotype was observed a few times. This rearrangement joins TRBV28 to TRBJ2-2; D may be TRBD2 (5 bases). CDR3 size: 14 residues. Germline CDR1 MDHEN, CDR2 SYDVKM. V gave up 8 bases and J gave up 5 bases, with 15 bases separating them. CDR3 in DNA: TGTGCCAGCTCTTATCAACTAGTTACCGGGGAGCTGTTTTTT. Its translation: CASSYQLVTGELFF.

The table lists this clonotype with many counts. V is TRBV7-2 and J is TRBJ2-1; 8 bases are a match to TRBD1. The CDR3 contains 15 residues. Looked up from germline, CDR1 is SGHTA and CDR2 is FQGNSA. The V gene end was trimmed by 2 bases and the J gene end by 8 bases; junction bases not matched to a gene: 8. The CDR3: CASSLSPGQVDEQFF. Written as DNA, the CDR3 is TGTGCCAGCAGCTTATCCCCGGGACAGGTCGATGAGCAGTTCTTC.

Here the CDR3 DNA reads TGTGCCATCAGTGACTACGACAGGAGGTCCTACAATGAGCAGTTCTTC. Protein: CAISDYDRRSYNEQFF. The gene calls are TRBV10-3 and TRBJ2-1; D perhaps matches TRBD1 (6 bases). Germline loops: CDR1 ENHRY, CDR2 SYGVKD. V lost 3 bases and J 1 base, leaving 13 bases between the germline ends. The CDR3 runs to 16 residues.

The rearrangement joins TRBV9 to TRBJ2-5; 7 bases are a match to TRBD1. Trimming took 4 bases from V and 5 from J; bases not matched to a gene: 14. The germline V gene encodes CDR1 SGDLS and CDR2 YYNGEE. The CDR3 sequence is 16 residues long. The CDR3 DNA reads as TGTGCCAGCAGCCTCCGAAGCGAGGGGGCCTGGGAGACCCAGTACTTC. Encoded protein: CASSLRSEGAWETQYF.

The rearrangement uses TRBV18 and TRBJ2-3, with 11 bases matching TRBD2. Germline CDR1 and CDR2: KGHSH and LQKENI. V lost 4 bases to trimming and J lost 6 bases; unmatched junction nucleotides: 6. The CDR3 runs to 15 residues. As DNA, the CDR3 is TGTGCCAGCTCACGGCTAGCGGGGGGTGCTGATACGCAGTATTTT. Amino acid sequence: CASSRLAGGADTQYF.

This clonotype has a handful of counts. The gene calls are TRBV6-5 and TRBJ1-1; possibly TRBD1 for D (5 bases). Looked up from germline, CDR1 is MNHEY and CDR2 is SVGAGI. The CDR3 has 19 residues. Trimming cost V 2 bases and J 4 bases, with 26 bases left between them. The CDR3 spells CASSYLPGSLREGSTEAFF. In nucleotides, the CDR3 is TGTGCCAGCAGTTACCTACCAGGGTCCCTAAGGGAAGGAAGCACTGAAGCTTTCTTT.

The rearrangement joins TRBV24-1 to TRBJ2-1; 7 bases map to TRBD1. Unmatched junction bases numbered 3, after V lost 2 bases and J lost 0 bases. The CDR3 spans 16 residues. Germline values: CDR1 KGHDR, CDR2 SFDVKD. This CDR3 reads CATSDWDSSSYNEQFF. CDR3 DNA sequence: TGTGCCACCAGTGATTGGGACAGCAGCTCCTACAATGAGCAGTTCTTC.

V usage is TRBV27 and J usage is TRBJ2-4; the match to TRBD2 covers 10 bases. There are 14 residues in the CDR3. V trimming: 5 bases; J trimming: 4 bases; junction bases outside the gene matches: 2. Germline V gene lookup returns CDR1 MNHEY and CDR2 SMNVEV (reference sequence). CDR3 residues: CASSLSGGKNIQYF. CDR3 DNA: TGTGCCAGCAGTCTTAGCGGGGGGAAAAACATTCAGTACTTC.

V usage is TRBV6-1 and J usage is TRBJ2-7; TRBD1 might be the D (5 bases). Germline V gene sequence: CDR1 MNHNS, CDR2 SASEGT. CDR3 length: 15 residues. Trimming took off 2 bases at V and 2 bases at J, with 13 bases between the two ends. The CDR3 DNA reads TGTGCCAGCAGTGAACTAGGGGCCGCTCCCTACGAGCAGTACGTC. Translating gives CASSELGAAPYEQYV.

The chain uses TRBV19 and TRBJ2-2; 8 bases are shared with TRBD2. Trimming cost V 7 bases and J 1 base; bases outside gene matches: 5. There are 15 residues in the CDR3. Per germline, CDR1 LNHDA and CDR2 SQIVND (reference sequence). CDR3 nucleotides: TGTGCCAGTACCCGACTAGCGAGGAACACCGGGGAGCTGTTTTTT. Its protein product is CASTRLARNTGELFF.

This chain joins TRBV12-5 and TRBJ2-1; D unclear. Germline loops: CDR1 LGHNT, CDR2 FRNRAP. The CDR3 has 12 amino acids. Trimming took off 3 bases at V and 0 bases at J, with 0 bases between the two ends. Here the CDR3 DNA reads TGTGCTAGTGGTTTCTCCTACAATGAGCAGTTCTTC. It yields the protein CASGFSYNEQFF.

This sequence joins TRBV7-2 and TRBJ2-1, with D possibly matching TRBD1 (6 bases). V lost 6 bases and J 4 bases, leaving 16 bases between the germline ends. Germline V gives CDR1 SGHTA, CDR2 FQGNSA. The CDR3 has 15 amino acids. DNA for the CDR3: TGTGCCAGCAGTTCTAGGACAGAGGGATACAATGAGCAGTTCTTC. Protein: CASSSRTEGYNEQFF.

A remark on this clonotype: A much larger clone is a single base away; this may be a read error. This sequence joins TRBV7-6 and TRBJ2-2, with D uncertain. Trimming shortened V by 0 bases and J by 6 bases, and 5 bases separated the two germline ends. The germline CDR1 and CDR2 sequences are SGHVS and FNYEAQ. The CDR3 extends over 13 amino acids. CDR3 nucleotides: TGTGCCAGCAGCTTAGCGGCGGCCGGGGAGCTGTTTTTT. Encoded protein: CASSLAAAGELFF. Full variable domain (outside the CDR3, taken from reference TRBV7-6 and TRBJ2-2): GAGVSQSPRYKVTKRGQDVALRCDPISGHVSLYWYRQALGQGPEFLTYFNYEAQQDKSGLPNDRFSAERPEGSISTLTIQRTEQRDSAMYRCASSLAAAGELFFGEGSRLTVL.

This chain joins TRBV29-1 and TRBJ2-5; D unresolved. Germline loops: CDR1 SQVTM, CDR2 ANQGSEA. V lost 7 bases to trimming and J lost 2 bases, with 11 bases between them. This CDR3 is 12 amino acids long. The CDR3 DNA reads TGCAGCGCTACGGGCCTTCAAGAGACCCAGTACTTC. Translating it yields CSATGLQETQYF.

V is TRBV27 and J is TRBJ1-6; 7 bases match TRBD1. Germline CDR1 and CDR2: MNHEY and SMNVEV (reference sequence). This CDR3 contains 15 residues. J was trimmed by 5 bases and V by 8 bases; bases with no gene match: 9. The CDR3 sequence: CASSRKGANNSPLHF. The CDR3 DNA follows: TGTGCCAGCTCTCGTAAGGGGGCGAATAATTCACCCCTCCACTTT.

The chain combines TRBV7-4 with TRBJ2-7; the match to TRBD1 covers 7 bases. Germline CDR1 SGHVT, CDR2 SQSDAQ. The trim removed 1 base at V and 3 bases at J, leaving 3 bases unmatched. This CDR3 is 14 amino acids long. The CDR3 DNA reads TGTGCCAGCAGCTTAGGCCGGACAGGCTACGAGCAGTACTTC. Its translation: CASSLGRTGYEQYF.

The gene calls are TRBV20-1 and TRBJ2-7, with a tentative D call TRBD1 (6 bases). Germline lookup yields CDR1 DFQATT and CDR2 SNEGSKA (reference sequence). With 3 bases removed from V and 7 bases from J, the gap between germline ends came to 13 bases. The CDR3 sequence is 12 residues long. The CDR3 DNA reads TGCAGTGCTAGCACAGGGTCCGCAGAGCAGTACTTC. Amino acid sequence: CSASTGSAEQYF.

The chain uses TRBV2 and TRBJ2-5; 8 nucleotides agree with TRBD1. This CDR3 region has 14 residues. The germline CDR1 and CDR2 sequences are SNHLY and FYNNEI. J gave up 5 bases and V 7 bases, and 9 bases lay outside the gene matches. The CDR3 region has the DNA TGTGCCAGCAAGCAGGGGGCATCGGGGGAGACCCAGTACTTC. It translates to CASKQGASGETQYF.

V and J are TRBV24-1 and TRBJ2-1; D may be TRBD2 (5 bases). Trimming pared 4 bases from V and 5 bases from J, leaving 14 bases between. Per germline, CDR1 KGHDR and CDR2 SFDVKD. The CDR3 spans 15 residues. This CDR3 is CATSERASRHNEQFF. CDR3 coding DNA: TGTGCCACCAGTGAGCGGGCTAGCAGACACAATGAGCAGTTCTTC.

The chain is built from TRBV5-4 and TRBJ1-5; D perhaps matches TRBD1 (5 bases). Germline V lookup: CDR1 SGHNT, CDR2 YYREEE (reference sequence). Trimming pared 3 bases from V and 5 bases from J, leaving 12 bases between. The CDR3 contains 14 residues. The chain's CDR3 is CASSSWGGYQPQHF. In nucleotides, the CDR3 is TGTGCCAGCAGCTCCTGGGGGGGGTATCAGCCCCAGCATTTT.

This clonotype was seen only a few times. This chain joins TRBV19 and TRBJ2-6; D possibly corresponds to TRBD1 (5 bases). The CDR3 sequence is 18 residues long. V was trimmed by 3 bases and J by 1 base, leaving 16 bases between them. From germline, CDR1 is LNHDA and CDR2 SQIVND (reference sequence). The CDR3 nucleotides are TGTGCCAGTAGTATCGATGGCAGGGAAATTTCTGGGGCCAACGTCCTGACTTTC. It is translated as CASSIDGREISGANVLTF.

The DNA for the CDR3 is TGTGCCAGCAGCCCTCAGGCCGGGCCTGACAACAACATTCAGTACTTC. This encodes CASSPQAGPDNNIQYF. This chain links TRBV7-4 with TRBJ2-4; D uncertain. Looked up from germline, CDR1 is SGHVT and CDR2 is SQSDAQ. CDR3 length: 16 amino acids. The V gene lost 5 bases and the J gene lost 7 bases, with 21 bases spanning the gap.

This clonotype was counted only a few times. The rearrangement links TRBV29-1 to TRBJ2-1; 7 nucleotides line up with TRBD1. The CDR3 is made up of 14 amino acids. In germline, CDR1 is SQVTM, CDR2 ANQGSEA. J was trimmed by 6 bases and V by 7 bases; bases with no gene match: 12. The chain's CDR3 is CSGSRTGNFNEQFF. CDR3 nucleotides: TGCAGCGGAAGTCGGACAGGCAACTTCAATGAGCAGTTCTTC.

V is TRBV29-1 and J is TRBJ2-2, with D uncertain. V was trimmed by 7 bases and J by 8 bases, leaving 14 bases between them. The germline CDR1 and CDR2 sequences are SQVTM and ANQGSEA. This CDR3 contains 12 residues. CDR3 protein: CSAWAPSGELFF. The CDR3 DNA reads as TGCAGCGCTTGGGCGCCTTCGGGGGAGCTGTTTTTT.

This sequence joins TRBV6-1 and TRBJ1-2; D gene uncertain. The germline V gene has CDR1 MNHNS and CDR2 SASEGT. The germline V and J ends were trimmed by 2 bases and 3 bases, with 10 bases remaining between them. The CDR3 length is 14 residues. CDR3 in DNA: TGTGCCAGCAGTGAAAAGTTGGGCTACTATGGCTACACCTTC. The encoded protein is CASSEKLGYYGYTF.

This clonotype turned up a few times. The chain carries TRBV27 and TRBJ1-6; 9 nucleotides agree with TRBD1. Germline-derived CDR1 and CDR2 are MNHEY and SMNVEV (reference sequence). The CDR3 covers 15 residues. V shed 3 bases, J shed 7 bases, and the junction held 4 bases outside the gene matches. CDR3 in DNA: TGTGCCAGCAGTTTCGGTACAGGGGGCAATTCACCCCTCCACTTT. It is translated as CASSFGTGGNSPLHF.

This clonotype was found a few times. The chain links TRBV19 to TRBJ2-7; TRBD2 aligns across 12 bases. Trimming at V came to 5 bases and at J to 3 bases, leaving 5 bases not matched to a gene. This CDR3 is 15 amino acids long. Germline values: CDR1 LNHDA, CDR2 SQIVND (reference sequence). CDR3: CASSLGTSGYYEQYF. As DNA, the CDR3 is TGTGCCAGTAGTCTCGGGACTAGCGGGTACTACGAGCAGTACTTC. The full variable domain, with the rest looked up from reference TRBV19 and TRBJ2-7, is DGGITQSPKYLFRKEGQNVTLSCEQNLNHDAMYWYRQDPGQGLRLIYYSQIVNDFQKGDIAEGYSVSREKKESFPLTVTSAQKNPTAFYLCASSLGTSGYYEQYFGPGTRLTVT.